The 23 T cell receptor beta chains below were found in one sample sequenced in a study of shared clonotypes between healthy human individuals. Produced via immunoSEQ multiplex PCR; TCRdb's table is partial and in-frame only. Of roughly 1.4 million clones listed, 98% are singletons. The specimen sequenced was naive CD4+ T cells sorted from blood. This sample's subset: CD45RA+ positively selected. The receptors derive from a man aged 25-45 years in good health.

The chain's CDR3 is CASSQVPRGPDGELFF. CDR3 nucleotides: TGTGCCAGCAGCCAAGTCCCGAGGGGGCCAGACGGGGAGCTGTTTTTT. The chain employs TRBV14 and TRBJ2-2; TRBD1 aligns across 7 bases. Germline V gene data show CDR1 as SGHDN and CDR2 as FVKESK. The V gene end was trimmed by 1 base and the J gene end by 7 bases; junction bases not matched to a gene: 9. The CDR3 consists of 16 residues.

V and J are TRBV7-9 and TRBJ1-3; maybe TRBD1 (5 bases). Germline CDR1 SEHNR, CDR2 FQNEAQ (reference sequence). V was pared by 2 bases and J by 4 bases, with 21 bases between. The CDR3 has 18 residues. DNA of the CDR3: TGTGCCAGCAGCTTACCAGCCAGGGACCGAAGGGAGGGAAACACCATATATTTT. It is translated as CASSLPARDRREGNTIYF.

The chain combines TRBV7-2 with TRBJ1-3; 9 nucleotides agree with TRBD1. Germline V gene data show CDR1 as SGHTA and CDR2 as FQGNSA. The trim removed 0 bases at V and 7 bases at J, leaving 7 bases unmatched. The CDR3 sequence is 16 residues long. CDR3 amino acids: CASSLAWGTGLNTIYF. CDR3 DNA: TGTGCCAGCAGCTTAGCCTGGGGGACAGGGTTGAACACCATATATTTT.

The chain employs TRBV29-1 and TRBJ1-4; D gene unclear. The CDR3 contains 13 residues. V was trimmed by 5 bases and J by 1 base, leaving 8 bases between them. Germline V lookup: CDR1 SQVTM, CDR2 ANQGSEA. In DNA, the CDR3 is TGCAGCGTTTTGTGGAGAACTAATGAAAAACTGTTTTTT. The encoded protein is CSVLWRTNEKLFF. Filled out from reference TRBV29-1 and TRBJ1-4, the complete variable domain reads SAVISQKPSRDICQRGTSLTIQCQVDSQVTMMFWYRQQPGQSLTLIATANQGSEATYESGFVIDKFPISRPNLTFSTLTVSNMSPEDSSIYLCSVLWRTNEKLFFGSGTQLSVL.

To note about this clone: Distinct nucleotide sequences in the sample also encode this CDR3. This chain uses TRBV9 with TRBJ2-1, with D possibly TRBD2 on 5 matching bases. The length of the CDR3 is 15 residues. V lost 0 bases and J 2 bases, leaving 9 bases between the germline ends. Per the germline V gene, CDR1 is SGDLS and CDR2 is YYNGEE. The CDR3 bases are TGTGCCAGCAGCGTAGCGGCGGGCACCTACAATGAGCAGTTCTTC. It encodes CASSVAAGTYNEQFF.

The chain has TRBV25-1 and TRBJ2-7; no reliable D call. CDR1 MGHDK and CDR2 SYGVNS come from the germline V gene. CDR3 size: 13 residues. The germline V and J ends were trimmed by 1 base and 1 base, with 5 bases remaining between them. Here the CDR3 reads CASSESSSYEQYF. The CDR3 DNA is TGTGCCAGCAGTGAATCTAGTTCCTACGAGCAGTACTTC.

The CDR3 DNA is TGTGCCAGCTCACATGGCGGGGGGATTCCCGCCTACGAGCAGTACTTC. Protein sequence: CASSHGGGIPAYEQYF. The rearrangement joins TRBV7-9 to TRBJ2-7; TRBD2 aligns across 8 bases. Germline V gene sequence: CDR1 SEHNR, CDR2 FQNEAQ (reference sequence). Unmatched junction bases numbered 14, after V lost 8 bases and J lost 2 bases. The length of the CDR3 is 16 residues.

The CDR3 sequence: CSATNKNIQYF. CDR3 nucleotide sequence: TGCAGTGCTACCAATAAAAACATTCAGTACTTC. The chain uses TRBV20-1 and TRBJ2-4; D uncertain. The CDR3 sequence is 11 residues long. Germline V gene lookup returns CDR1 DFQATT and CDR2 SNEGSKA (reference sequence). V was pared by 4 bases and J by 4 bases, with 5 bases between.

The genes are TRBV15 and TRBJ1-2; D is unresolved. Trimming stripped 1 base from V and 3 bases from J, with 15 bases between. The CDR3 spans 16 residues. In germline, CDR1 is LNHNV, CDR2 YYDKDF (reference sequence). For the CDR3, the DNA is TGTGCCACCAGCAGAGGAAGGGAAGGACGGTACTATGGCTACACCTTC. Encoded protein: CATSRGREGRYYGYTF.

This clone came up once. V and J are TRBV4-1 and TRBJ2-5; TRBD2 matches 8 bases. V gave up 1 base and J gave up 0 bases; unmatched junction bases: 7. Germline loops: CDR1 MGHRA, CDR2 YSYEKL. The CDR3 has 17 amino acids. The CDR3 nucleotides read TGCGCCAGCAGCCAAGGGGTGACTAGCGATAACCAAGAGACCCAGTACTTC. Encoded protein: CASSQGVTSDNQETQYF.

The V gene is TRBV5-1, the J gene TRBJ2-1; 8 nucleotides match TRBD2. The CDR3 is 15 amino acids. V shed 0 bases, J shed 7 bases, and the junction held 6 bases outside the gene matches. CDR1 SGHRS and CDR2 YFSETQ come from the germline V gene. CDR3 in amino acids: CASSLEAGEWNEQFF. Written as DNA, the CDR3 is TGCGCCAGCAGCTTGGAAGCGGGAGAATGGAATGAGCAGTTCTTC.

Comments on this clone: The sample contains more than one DNA sequence encoding this CDR3. V gene TRBV29-1 combines with J gene TRBJ2-1; D unclear. In germline, CDR1 is SQVTM, CDR2 ANQGSEA. The CDR3 covers 11 residues. Trimming took 1 base from V and 5 from J, leaving 3 bases between them. The CDR3 sequence: CSVEGHNEQFF. In DNA form, the CDR3 reads TGCAGCGTTGAAGGGCACAATGAGCAGTTCTTC.

V usage is TRBV5-1 and J usage is TRBJ2-1, with 8 bases that match TRBD1. The V and J ends lost 0 bases and 13 bases, in that order; junction bases with no gene match: 18. The CDR3 loop spans 17 amino acids. Germline CDR1 reads SGHRS; CDR2 reads YFSETQ. CDR3 sequence: CASSLAPSRTGIAGQFF. In DNA, the CDR3 is TGCGCCAGCAGCTTGGCACCGTCTCGGACAGGGATTGCGGGACAGTTCTTC.

This rearrangement joins TRBV7-3 to TRBJ1-3; D perhaps matches TRBD1 (5 bases). Per the germline V gene, CDR1 is SGHTA and CDR2 is FQGTGA. The CDR3 runs 14 residues. V shed 3 bases and J shed 1 base, with 7 bases lying between them. CDR3 residues: CASSFGASGNTIYF. The CDR3 DNA follows: TGTGCCAGCAGCTTCGGGGCGTCTGGAAACACCATATATTTT.

J is TRBJ2-5 and V is TRBV18; TRBD2 is a possible D gene (6 bases). The V gene's germline CDR1 is KGHSH and CDR2 LQKENI. Between the trimmed V and J ends, which lost 3 bases and 0 bases, there was a span of 20 bases. The CDR3 extends over 18 amino acids. DNA of the CDR3: TGTGCCAGCTCACCGTTTTCCGCGGGACCAGGGAACCAAGAGACCCAGTACTTC. Amino acids: CASSPFSAGPGNQETQYF.

This chain connects TRBV9 to TRBJ2-2; D is unresolved. Trimming cost V 4 bases and J 0 bases, with 13 bases left between them. Germline V gene sequence: CDR1 SGDLS, CDR2 YYNGEE. The CDR3 is 16 amino acids. This CDR3 is CASSTDIRTNTGELFF. CDR3 in DNA: TGTGCCAGCAGCACCGACATCCGTACGAACACCGGGGAGCTGTTTTTT. The variable domain in full, with the rest retrieved from reference TRBV9 and TRBJ2-2, is DSGVTQTPKHLITATGQRVTLRCSPRSGDLSVYWYQQSLDQGLQFLIQYYNGEERAKGNILERFSAQQFPDLHSELNLSSLELGDSALYFCASSTDIRTNTGELFFGEGSRLTVL.

The chain carries TRBV19 and TRBJ2-1; unclear D gene. This CDR3 comprises 13 residues. CDR1 is LNHDA and CDR2 is SQIVND in the germline V gene (reference sequence). V lost 2 bases and J lost 5, with 7 bases in between. The CDR3 coding sequence is TGTGCCAGTAGTATATCTAGGGACAATGAGCAGTTCTTC. Encoded protein: CASSISRDNEQFF. Combining the CDR3 with reference TRBV19 and TRBJ2-1 gives the whole variable domain DGGITQSPKYLFRKEGQNVTLSCEQNLNHDAMYWYRQDPGQGLRLIYYSQIVNDFQKGDIAEGYSVSREKKESFPLTVTSAQKNPTAFYLCASSISRDNEQFFGPGTRLTVL.

This clone showed up just once. The V and J genes are TRBV25-1 and TRBJ2-2; 8 nucleotides match TRBD1. V dropped 6 bases and J dropped 4; count of bases not matched to a gene: 10. CDR1 and CDR2 from the germline V gene are MGHDK and SYGVNS. The CDR3 runs 16 residues. The CDR3 nucleotides are TGTGCCAGCAGCCAACCTCGACAGGGGACCACCGGGGAGCTGTTTTTT. Its translation is CASSQPRQGTTGELFF.

This rearrangement joins TRBV6-5 to TRBJ1-4; no firm D call. The ends were cut back, 4 bases at V and 5 bases at J, with 5 bases in the middle. The CDR3 sequence is 12 residues long. CDR1 is MNHEY and CDR2 is SVGAGI in the germline V gene. The DNA of the CDR3 is TGTGCCAGCAGTTCCCCGAATGAAAAACTGTTTTTT. Its translation: CASSSPNEKLFF.

This sequence joins TRBV11-2 and TRBJ2-1, with 11 bases matching TRBD2. The CDR3 length is 16 residues. Germline V gene data show CDR1 as SGHAT and CDR2 as FQNNGV. The V and J ends lost 5 bases and 5 bases, in that order; junction bases with no gene match: 8. The DNA for the CDR3 is TGTGCCAGCAGCCTCAGAGAGACTAGCGGGAACAATGAGCAGTTCTTC. As protein: CASSLRETSGNNEQFF. Drawing the rest from reference TRBV11-2 and TRBJ2-1, the complete variable domain is EAGVAQSPRYKIIEKRQSVAFWCNPISGHATLYWYQQILGQGPKLLIQFQNNGVVDDSQLPKDRFSAERLKGVDSTLKIQPAKLEDSAVYLCASSLRETSGNNEQFFGPGTRLTVL.

The V and J genes are TRBV6-1 and TRBJ2-7; no firm D call. Germline values: CDR1 MNHNS, CDR2 SASEGT. This CDR3 spans 12 amino acids. Trimming removed 6 bases from V and 3 bases from J, with 9 bases in between. The CDR3 spells CASRISSYEQYF. The CDR3 DNA reads TGTGCCAGCAGAATCTCCAGCTACGAGCAGTACTTC.

This sequence joins TRBV5-4 and TRBJ2-7; 12 bases line up with TRBD2. J gave up 2 bases and V 4 bases, and 10 bases lay outside the gene matches. The CDR3 has 17 residues. Germline V gives CDR1 SGHNT, CDR2 YYREEE (reference sequence). The CDR3 region is CASSALAGGLHPYEQYF. The CDR3 nucleotides read TGTGCCAGCAGCGCCCTAGCGGGAGGGCTCCACCCCTACGAGCAGTACTTC.

The chain joins TRBV6-5 to TRBJ2-7, with 9 bases identical to TRBD1. In germline, CDR1 is MNHEY, CDR2 SVGAGI. CDR3 length: 15 amino acids. V lost 6 bases, J lost 3 bases, and 9 bases stayed unmatched. The CDR3 nucleotides read TGTGCCAGCAGGCCTCGACAGGGGGTGCTCTACGAGCAGTACTTC. This encodes CASRPRQGVLYEQYF.